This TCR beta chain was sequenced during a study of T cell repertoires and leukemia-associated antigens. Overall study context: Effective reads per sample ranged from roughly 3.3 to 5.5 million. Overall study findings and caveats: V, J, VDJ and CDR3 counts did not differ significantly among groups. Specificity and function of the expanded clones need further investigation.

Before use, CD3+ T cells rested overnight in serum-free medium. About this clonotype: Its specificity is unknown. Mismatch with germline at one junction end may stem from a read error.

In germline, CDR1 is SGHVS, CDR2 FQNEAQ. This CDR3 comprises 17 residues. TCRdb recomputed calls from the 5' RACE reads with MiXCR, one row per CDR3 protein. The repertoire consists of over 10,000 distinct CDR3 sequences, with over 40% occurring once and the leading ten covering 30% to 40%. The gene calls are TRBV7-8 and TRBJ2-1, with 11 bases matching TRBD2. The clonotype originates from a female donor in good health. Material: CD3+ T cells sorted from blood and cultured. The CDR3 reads CASGLGLGTSGLPEQFF. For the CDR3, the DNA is TGTGCCAGCGGCTTAGGCCTCGGGACTAGCGGCCTACCGGAGCAGTTCTTC.